This T cell receptor (beta chain) was found in a study of blood T cell repertoires in COVID-19. Study as a whole: Samples taken during acute and convalescent COVID-19 were collected in the United States, Italy and Spain. T cells, B-cell-depleted T cells, or PBMCs supplied cDNA or gDNA.

The germline gives CDR1 SGDLS, CDR2 YYNGEE. V was pared by 6 bases and J by 8 bases, with 26 bases between. The length of the CDR3 is 16 residues. Methods used by the authors: Using reference gene primer amplification, nucleated cell counts were estimated. TCRdb's copy holds only in-frame clones and misses some; the assay was immunoSEQ multiplex PCR. Clone size and the V and J calls come from that table; the DNA yielded D and trimming. Of 200,000 to 250,000 clones in the sample, roughly 90% are singletons; the top ten hold about 5%. The sequence was collected from a woman aged 35 to 49 with acute or convalescent COVID-19. The V call is TRBV9, the J call TRBJ1-2; D is unresolved. Sequenced input: peripheral blood. The chain's CDR3 is CASKDPSGYGSGGYTF. The CDR3 DNA is TGTGCCAGCAAGGATCCGTCAGGCTATGGGTCGGGAGGCTACACCTTC.